Below, one T cell receptor beta chain is given with its context. Participants reported their clinical history, and cohort assignment relied on those reports. These data belong to a study of blood T cell repertoires in COVID-19. Study in general: Sample material is recorded as cDNA or gDNA derived from T cells, B-cell-depleted T cells, or PBMCs.

Produced via immunoSEQ multiplex PCR; TCRdb's table is partial and in-frame only. The sample records hundreds of thousands of clones, approximately 91% being singletons. There are 14 residues in the CDR3. V gave up 4 bases and J gave up 5 bases; unmatched junction bases: 6. From germline, CDR1 is SGHNT and CDR2 YYREEE (reference sequence). The sequencing input was PBMCs or T cells enriched from blood (not recorded which). The sequence came from a woman in her 40s with acute COVID-19. The V call is TRBV5-4, the J call TRBJ1-1, with TRBD1 matching over 9 bases. CDR3 DNA: TGTGCCAGCAGCCCCACAGGGGGCGTTACTGAAGCTTTCTTT. Its protein is CASSPTGGVTEAFF.